This TCR beta chain was identified during a study of T-cell memory formation after mild COVID-19. Study-wide context: TCR clusters mostly belonged to single donors. General study findings and limits: Unconfirmed was the SARS-CoV-2 specificity of second-wave clones that peaked on day 37.

About this clonotype itself: Its antigen is not known. This may stem from a read error, because a much larger clone lies one nucleotide away.

TCR alpha and TCR beta cDNA libraries carrying sample barcodes and UMIs were produced by 5'RACE using constant-segment primers. MiXCR was run by TCRdb on the 5' RACE reads, yielding one entry per CDR3 protein. The sample carries around 440,000 distinct CDR3 sequences, around a sixth recorded once. The CDR3 loop spans 12 amino acids. Trimming took off 2 bases at V and 5 bases at J, with 5 bases between the two ends. Germline V CDR1 and CDR2: SGHTA, FQGTGA. This sequence originates from an adult woman who had mild COVID-19 (a few samples of this study predate the infection). Cell type and time point are not known. The chain carries TRBV7-3 and TRBJ2-3; D not certain. Material: PBMCs or a T cell subset sorted from them (not recorded which). Here the CDR3 DNA reads TGTGCCAGCAGCTTAGAGAGAGATACGCAGTATTTT. It encodes CASSLERDTQYF.